This is a list of T cell receptor beta chains from one sample in a study of shared clonotypes between healthy human individuals. The protocol was immunoSEQ multiplex PCR, while the TCRdb copy is restricted to in-frame clones and leaves out a portion. The sample contains 530,000 or so clones, 75% to 80% of which appear only once. The material sequenced was PBMCs. The source is a middle-aged woman in good health. Some clones in this sample may be carry-over from other donors' samples. Both conserved end residues are part of each CDR3. A D gene is named only where the DNA matches it firmly. The size entry is marked missing in some rows and otherwise reads once, few, many or a size class.

clone_size	d_call	v_call	j_call	cdr3_nt	cdr3_aa
-	TRBD2	TRBV11-1	TRBJ2-1	TGTGCCAGCAGCTTGATACTAGCGAGCAATGAGCAGTTCTTC	CASSLILASNEQFF
-	-	TRBV27	TRBJ2-5	TGTGCCAGCAGTAAAAGACCCCAAGAGACCCAGTACTTC	CASSKRPQETQYF
-	-	TRBV30	TRBJ1-6	TGTGCCTGGAGTGGACAAGCCAATAATTCACCCCTCCACTTT	CAWSGQANNSPLHF
-	-	TRBV5-8	TRBJ2-1	TGTGCCAGCAGCTTTTCCCGGACACACAATGAGCAGTTCTTC	CASSFSRTHNEQFF
once	-	TRBV11-2	TRBJ2-7	TGTGCCAGCAGCTTAGATTTGGGGGGAGCGGAGGAGCAGTACTTC	CASSLDLGGAEEQYF
-	-	TRBV18	TRBJ2-3	TGTGCCAGCTCACCACTCGCAGGGGAGCCAGATACGCAGTATTTT	CASSPLAGEPDTQYF
-	-	TRBV19	TRBJ2-3	TGTGCCAGTAGGTCGCCGGGACACCCTAGCACAGATACGCAGTATTTT	CASRSPGHPSTDTQYF
-	TRBD2	TRBV19	TRBJ2-3	TGTGCCAGTACCGGGGAGGGCCTATATACGCAGTATTTT	CASTGEGLYTQYF
-	-	TRBV6-5	TRBJ2-2	TGTGCCAGCAGTTACATTGGGGAGAGTAGGCCCGGGGAGCTGTTTTTT	CASSYIGESRPGELFF
-	TRBD2	TRBV7-8	TRBJ2-5	TGTGCCAGCAGCGCCCACCCCGACTTGGCTAGCGGCGGTTGGGAGACCCAGTACTTC	CASSAHPDLASGGWETQYF
-	-	TRBV28	TRBJ1-2	TGTGCCAGCAGGTCCTATGGCTACACCTTC	CASRSYGYTF
-	-	TRBV5-6	TRBJ2-1	TGTGCCAGCAGCCCCGGGGCGAGCTCCTACAATGAGCAGTTCTTC	CASSPGASSYNEQFF
-	-	TRBV18	TRBJ1-1	TGTGCCAGCTCACCAGCCGGTGGAGACACTGAAGCTTTCTTT	CASSPAGGDTEAFF
-	-	TRBV5-1	TRBJ2-7	TGCGCCAGCAGCTTGGTGAGTGGGGGTAACTACGAGCAGTACTTC	CASSLVSGGNYEQYF
few	-	TRBV20-1	TRBJ2-1	TGCAGTGCCCTCTGGGCCGATGAGCAGTTCTTC	CSALWADEQFF
-	-	TRBV28	TRBJ1-5	TGTGCCAGCAGTTTTCATACCCTGACACCGGATAAGCATTTT	CASSFHTLTPDKHF
once	-	TRBV7-2	TRBJ2-1	TGTGCCAGCAGCTTAGCCCCGGACTCCTCCGGGCAGTTCTTC	CASSLAPDSSGQFF
-	-	TRBV28	TRBJ2-7	TGTGCCAGCAGTTTCCGTCGGGGGTTATTCTACGAGCAGTACTTC	CASSFRRGLFYEQYF
-	TRBD1	TRBV11-2	TRBJ1-6	TGTGCCAGCAGCCAAACTGGGACAGGCCTTTCACCCCTCCACTTT	CASSQTGTGLSPLHF
-	-	TRBV7-2	TRBJ2-7	TGTGCCAGCAGCTTCCCCCTAGCGACTTCCTACGAGCAGTACTTC	CASSFPLATSYEQYF
-	TRBD2	TRBV5-1	TRBJ2-7	TGCGCCAGCACCCCCTCGGCGGGAGGCCCCTACGAGCAGTACTTC	CASTPSAGGPYEQYF
few	-	TRBV18	TRBJ2-1	TGTGCCAGCTCACAGAGCGGGTTTGACAATGAGCAGTTCTTC	CASSQSGFDNEQFF
few	-	TRBV29-1	TRBJ1-2	TGCAGCGTTGGGGCAGAGGGTAGGAGCTACACCTTC	CSVGAEGRSYTF
-	TRBD2	TRBV11-2	TRBJ2-7	TGTGCCAGCAGCCGCGTGGGGCGGGAGGCTTCCTACGAGCAGTACTTC	CASSRVGREASYEQYF
-	TRBD2	TRBV7-2	TRBJ2-7	TGTGCCAGCAGCCCGACCGGGACTAGCGGGAGTTCCACCTACGAGCAGTACTTC	CASSPTGTSGSSTYEQYF
many	-	TRBV5-1	TRBJ2-1	TGCGCCAGCAGCTTGGACTACCCGACCATAAATGAGCAGTTCTTC	CASSLDYPTINEQFF
once	-	TRBV19	TRBJ2-6	TGTGCCAGTAGTATTCACGGAGACTCTGGGGCCAACGTCCTGACTTTC	CASSIHGDSGANVLTF
-	TRBD1	TRBV4-2	TRBJ1-3	TGTGCCAGCAGCCAAGATCCCACAGGGGGTGGTGGAAACACCATATATTTT	CASSQDPTGGGGNTIYF
-	TRBD1	TRBV11-3	TRBJ2-1	TGTGCCAGCAGCGATACAGGGGGCCGGTGGGGTGAGCAGTTCTTC	CASSDTGGRWGEQFF
-	-	TRBV7-2	TRBJ2-1	TGTGCCAGCAGCTTAGCCAATGAGCAGTTCTTC	CASSLANEQFF
-	TRBD1	TRBV4-2	TRBJ2-7	TGTGCCAGCAGCCCCTGGACAGGTCCCTACGAGCAGTACTTC	CASSPWTGPYEQYF
-	-	TRBV15	TRBJ2-1	TGTGCCACCAGCAGAGGCTCGAGAGTGGAGCAGTTCTTC	CATSRGSRVEQFF
-	TRBD2	TRBV7-8	TRBJ2-1	TGTGCCAGCGGTGGGACTAGCGGACCCGTCTCCTACAATGAGCAGTTCTTC	CASGGTSGPVSYNEQFF
once	-	TRBV25-1	TRBJ1-3	TGTGCCAGCAGTGAATACGGTGGAAACACCATATATTTT	CASSEYGGNTIYF
-	-	TRBV2	TRBJ1-2	TGTGCCAGCAGTGTCGGCACAGCTAACTATGGCTACACCTTC	CASSVGTANYGYTF
few	-	TRBV7-2	TRBJ1-2	TGTGCCAGCAGCTTGGGGAACCTGAGGGGCTATGGCTACACCTTC	CASSLGNLRGYGYTF
-	-	TRBV5-1	TRBJ1-5	TGCGCCAGCAGCTTCAAGGATAGCAATCAGCCCCAGCATTTT	CASSFKDSNQPQHF
once	-	TRBV28	TRBJ2-7	TGTGCCAGCAGTTTAACAGGGTACGAGCAGTACTTC	CASSLTGYEQYF
-	-	TRBV27	TRBJ2-7	TGTGCCAGCAGTTCCGGGGACACCTCTTCCTACGAGCAGTACTTC	CASSSGDTSSYEQYF
many	-	TRBV11-2	TRBJ2-1	TGTGCCAGCAGCTTTACCGGGTCGTCCGTCGATGAGCAGTTCTTC	CASSFTGSSVDEQFF
-	-	TRBV6-5	TRBJ1-3	TGTGCCAGCAGTTTGGACACTTTCTCTGGAAACACCATATATTTT	CASSLDTFSGNTIYF